This TCR beta chain came from a study of T-cell reconstitution after alpha-beta-depleted transplantation in children. Construction of the TCRbeta library involved unique molecular identifiers. TCRdb independently ran MiXCR on the PCR reads; one entry per CDR3 protein. The table includes fewer than 550,000 distinct CDR3 sequences, 10% to 12% detected once. Study results and limitations: At one year after transplant, newly produced T cells mostly accounted for T-cell counts and diversity. The high TCRbeta diversity at day 60 in some patients came from surviving recipient T cells and thymic progenitors.

Looked up from germline, CDR1 is MDHEN and CDR2 is SYDVKM. Trimming cost V 1 base and J 2 bases, with 21 bases left between them. CDR3 size: 19 residues. In the case of this clonotype: What it binds is unknown.

V and J are TRBV28 and TRBJ1-3; tentative D call: TRBD1 (6 bases). The TCR sequence derives from a female patient between 2 and 15 years old who had a stem cell transplant for aplastic anemia, so the T cells may come from the graft donor. The sequenced sample was PBMCs, mostly from graft donor cells, obtained 180 days after TCRalphabeta/CD19-depleted stem cell transplant. CDR3: CASSLLGVGTGWAGNTIYF. The CDR3 DNA is TGTGCCAGCAGTTTATTGGGGGTGGGCACAGGGTGGGCTGGAAACACCATATATTTT. Based on the CDR3 plus reference TRBV28 and TRBJ1-3, the full variable domain is DVKVTQSSRYLVKRTGEKVFLECVQDMDHENMFWYRQDPGLGLRLIYFSYDVKMKEKGDIPEGYSVSREKKERFSLILESASTNQTSMYLCASSLLGVGTGWAGNTIYFGEGSWLTVV.